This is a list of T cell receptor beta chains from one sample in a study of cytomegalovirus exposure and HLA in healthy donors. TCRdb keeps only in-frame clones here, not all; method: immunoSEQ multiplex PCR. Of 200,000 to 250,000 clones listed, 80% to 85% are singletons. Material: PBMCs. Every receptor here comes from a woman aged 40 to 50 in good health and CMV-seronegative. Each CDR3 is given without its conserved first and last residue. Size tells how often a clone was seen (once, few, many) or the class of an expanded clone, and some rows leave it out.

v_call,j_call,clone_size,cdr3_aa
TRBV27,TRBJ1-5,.,ASSTSRSNQPQH
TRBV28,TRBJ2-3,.,ASKHGPGQTDTQY
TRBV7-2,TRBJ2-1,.,ASSLGRVREGYNEQF
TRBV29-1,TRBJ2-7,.,SATTSGSSYEQY
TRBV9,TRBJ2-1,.,ASSASGNEQF
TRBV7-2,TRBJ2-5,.,ASSLAREETQY
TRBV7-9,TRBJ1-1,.,ASSLMGAGTEAF
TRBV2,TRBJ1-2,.,ASSETTVNYGYT
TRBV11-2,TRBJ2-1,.,ASSLEGDTYNEQF
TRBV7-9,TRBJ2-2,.,ASSLDALAANTGELF
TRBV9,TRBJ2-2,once,ASSFTTGAIAGELF
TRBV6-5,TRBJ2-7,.,ASSSATGYYEQY
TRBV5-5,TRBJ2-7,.,ASSAGSYEQY
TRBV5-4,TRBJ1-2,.,ASRPGGYYGYT
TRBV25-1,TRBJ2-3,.,ASSDFRTQY
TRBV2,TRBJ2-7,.,ASRPGLAGAQQY
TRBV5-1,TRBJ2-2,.,ASSSRGGAGDTGELF
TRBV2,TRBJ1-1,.,ASSLQGTANTEAF
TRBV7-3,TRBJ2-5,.,ASSPWGTSGEGKRETQY
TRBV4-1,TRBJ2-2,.,ASSQHESNTGELF
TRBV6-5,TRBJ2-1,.,ASSPQGGYNEQF
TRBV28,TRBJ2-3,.,ASRQGSTDTQY